This T cell receptor (beta chain) originates from a study of monozygotic twins with inflammatory bowel disease (dated by TCRdb to about 2019). For the study in its entirety: The complete study included about 28 monozygotic twin pairs: 19 IBD-discordant Danish pairs and nine German pairs, of which four were IBD-concordant and five were IBD-discordant. Within discordant pairs, disease-associated traits were sought mainly by comparing IBD patients with their genetically identical healthy co-twins. Each individual had, on average, about 151 000 unique TCRalpha sequences and 181 000 unique TCRbeta sequences available for analysis. The research as a whole found: Measured by the inverse Simpson index, TCRbeta repertoire diversity was lower in IBD patients than in their healthy co-twins. The results gave no support for a single strong signal or clonotype linked to IBD. Concordant and discordant twins showed no difference in repertoire similarity, possibly because of limited statistical power. The analysis was unable to tell apart different T cell subtypes. Compared with healthy twins, IBD patients had fewer clonotypes in common with other individuals, a difference most pronounced in patients showing signs of disease activity. Background noise and inter-individual variability may have been introduced into the repertoires by the differing immunosuppressive treatments among patients.

The germline V gene provides CDR1 SGHDN and CDR2 FVKESK. Reading from cysteine to phenylalanine, the CDR3 counts 16 amino acids. The DNA sequence is not available. An approximately 2.5 ml peripheral blood sample was drawn into PAXgene tubes per donor and stored at -80°C. Without any T cell sorting, total RNA was extracted from whole blood using the PAXgene blood miRNA kit on an automated QIAcube. Deep TCRalpha and TCRbeta repertoire profiling with unique molecular barcoding was performed on peripheral blood of monozygotic twin pairs concordant or discordant for inflammatory bowel disease. Smoking habits were recorded for all twin pairs, and each individual was classified as a current, former or never smoker. Turning to this clonotype: The clone's antigen remains unknown.

The library came from 5' RACE. Preparation of each TCR library used around 3,500 ng of total RNA. For each sample, cDNA synthesis was carried out in eight separate reactions using SMARTScribe reverse transcriptase. During cDNA synthesis, template switching introduced unique molecular identifiers that contained a 6-nucleotide sample barcode. TCRalpha and TCRbeta cDNA was amplified in two nested PCRs of 16 and 9 cycles, and bead purification was carried out after each PCR. Before amplification, the cDNA was treated with uracil DNA-glycosylase and purified using the QIAquick PCR purification kit. The second PCR was the step at which Illumina TruSeq-compatible adapters and sample-specific barcodes were added. Library quality and concentration were checked on TapeStation and Qubit, and libraries were pooled at roughly 5 ng each. The pooled libraries were sequenced with 2 x 100 bp reads and custom sequencing primers on an Illumina HiSeq2500 single-index Rapid Run. The study's own analysis went as follows. PCR and sequencing errors were corrected by UMI-based consensus assembly using MiGEC version 1.2.6. MiXCR version 2.1.1 was used for V(D)J alignment, clonotype assembly and CDR3 extraction. To normalise gene usage, clonotype sharing and MAIT/NKT TCR abundance, the analysis used the top 1000, 10 000 and 20 000 clonotypes per sample. After downsampling to 27 000 UMIs, diversity was calculated as the inverse Simpson index using the vegan R package. Statistical testing used paired Mann-Whitney U tests on the discordant twin pairs and applied Benjamini-Hochberg correction for multiple testing. TCRdb reprocessed the reads and assigns one entry to each CDR3 protein sequence, leaving out DNA. The V and J calls here are based on TCRdb, not the publication. This sample's table carries approximately 400,000 distinct CDR3 sequences. The ten largest make up just over 2.5% of the sample.

The chain joins TRBV14 to TRBJ2-1. The source material was blood. This clonotype was sampled from a human donor with ulcerative colitis or Crohn's disease, or a healthy co-twin of an affected twin (not recorded which). The CDR3: CASSPINRGSYNEQFF. The full variable domain, completed from the reference TRBV14 and TRBJ2-1 proteins outside the CDR3, reads EAGVTQFPSHSVIEKGQTVTLRCDPISGHDNLYWYRRVMGKEIKFLLHFVKESKQDESGMPNNRFLAERTGGTYSTLKVQPAELEDSGVYFCASSPINRGSYNEQFFGPGTRLTVL.